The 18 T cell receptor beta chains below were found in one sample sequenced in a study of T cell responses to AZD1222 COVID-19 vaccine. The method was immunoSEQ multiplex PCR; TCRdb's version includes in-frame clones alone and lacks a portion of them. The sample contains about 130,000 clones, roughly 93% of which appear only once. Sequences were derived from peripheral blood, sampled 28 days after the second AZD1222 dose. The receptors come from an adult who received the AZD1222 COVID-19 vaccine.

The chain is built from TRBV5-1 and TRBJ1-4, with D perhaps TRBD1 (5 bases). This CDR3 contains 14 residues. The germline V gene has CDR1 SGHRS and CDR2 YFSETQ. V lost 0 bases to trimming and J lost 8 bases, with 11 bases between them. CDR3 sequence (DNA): TGCGCCAGCAGCTTGGACAGGATGAGGGAAAAACTGTTTTTT. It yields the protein CASSLDRMREKLFF.

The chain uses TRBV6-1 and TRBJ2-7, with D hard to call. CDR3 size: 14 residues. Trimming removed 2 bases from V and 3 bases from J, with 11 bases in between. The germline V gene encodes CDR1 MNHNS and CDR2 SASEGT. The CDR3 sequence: CASSEYNSNYEQYF. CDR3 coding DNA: TGTGCCAGCAGTGAATACAACAGCAACTACGAGCAGTACTTC.

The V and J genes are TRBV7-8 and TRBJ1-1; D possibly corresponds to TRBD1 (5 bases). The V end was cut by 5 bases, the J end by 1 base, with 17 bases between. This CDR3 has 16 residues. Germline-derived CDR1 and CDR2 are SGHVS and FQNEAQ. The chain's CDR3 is CASSIVTGQRNTEAFF. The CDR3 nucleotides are TGTGCCAGCAGCATTGTCACGGGGCAGAGGAACACTGAAGCTTTCTTT. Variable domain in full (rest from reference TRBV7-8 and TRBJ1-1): GAGVSQSPRYKVAKRGQDVALRCDPISGHVSLFWYQQALGQGPEFLTYFQNEAQLDKSGLPSDRFFAERPEGSVSTLKIQRTQQEDSAVYLCASSIVTGQRNTEAFFGQGTRLTVV.

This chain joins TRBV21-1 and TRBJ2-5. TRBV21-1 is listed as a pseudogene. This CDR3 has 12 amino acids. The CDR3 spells CASAPPRETQYF. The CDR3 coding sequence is TGTGCCAGCGCCCCCCCCCGAGAGACCCAGTACTTC.

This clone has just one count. The CDR3 nucleotides are TGTGCCTGGACAGGGAACGGGCCGGGAGCTTTCTTT. Translating gives CAWTGNGPGAFF. The chain couples TRBV30 to TRBJ1-1; D is possibly TRBD1 (5 bases). Trimming pared 4 bases from V and 10 bases from J, leaving 16 bases between. CDR3 length: 12 residues. The germline CDR1 and CDR2 sequences are GTSNPN and SVGIG (reference sequence). Together with reference TRBV30 and TRBJ1-1, the CDR3 gives the full variable domain: SQTIHQWPATLVQPVGSPLSLECTVEGTSNPNLYWYRQAAGRGLQLLFYSVGIGQISSEVPQNLSASRPQDRQFILSSKKLLLSDSGFYLCAWTGNGPGAFFGQGTRLTVV.

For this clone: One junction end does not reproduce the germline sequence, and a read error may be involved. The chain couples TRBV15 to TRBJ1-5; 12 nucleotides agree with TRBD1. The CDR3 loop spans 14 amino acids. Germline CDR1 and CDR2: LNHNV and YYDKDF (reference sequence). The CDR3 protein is CASSGTGGGQPQHF. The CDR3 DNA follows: TGTGCCAGCAGCGGGACAGGGGGCGGGCAGCCCCAGCATTTT.

The CDR3 DNA is TGCGCCAGCAGCCAAGAGCCCCCGATAGCAGCTTTCTTT. Protein sequence: CASSQEPPIAAFF. The genes are TRBV4-1 and TRBJ1-1, with unresolved D. Germline assignment: CDR1 MGHRA and CDR2 YSYEKL. The V end lost 0 bases, the J end lost 10 bases, and 12 bases lay between the germline ends. The CDR3 totals 13 residues.

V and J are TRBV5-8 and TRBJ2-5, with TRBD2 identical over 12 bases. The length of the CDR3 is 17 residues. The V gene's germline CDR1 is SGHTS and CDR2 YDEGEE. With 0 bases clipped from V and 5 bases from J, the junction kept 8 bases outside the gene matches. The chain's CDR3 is CASSLAASGGVRETQYF. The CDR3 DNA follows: TGTGCCAGCAGCTTGGCGGCTAGCGGGGGGGTCCGCGAGACCCAGTACTTC.

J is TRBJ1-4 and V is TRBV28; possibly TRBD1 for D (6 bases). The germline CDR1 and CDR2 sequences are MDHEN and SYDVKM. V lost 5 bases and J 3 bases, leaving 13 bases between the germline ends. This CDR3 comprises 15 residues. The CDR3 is CASSPVGGPNEKLFF. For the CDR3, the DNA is TGTGCCAGCAGTCCAGTCGGGGGCCCTAATGAAAAACTGTTTTTT.

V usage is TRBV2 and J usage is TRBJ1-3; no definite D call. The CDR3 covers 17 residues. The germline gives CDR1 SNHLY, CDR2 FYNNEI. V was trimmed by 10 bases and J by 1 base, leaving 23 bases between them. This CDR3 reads CANKDVYEPASGNTIYF. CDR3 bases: TGTGCCAACAAGGACGTTTATGAGCCCGCATCTGGAAACACCATATATTTT.

The CDR3 DNA is TGTGCCAGCAGCTTAGTTTCCTTTTCACCCGACAGTACCACCTTC. Amino acids: CASSLVSFSPDSTTF. This chain connects TRBV7-8 to TRBJ1-2; maybe TRBD1 (5 bases). Germline-derived CDR1 and CDR2 are SGHVS and FQNEAQ. There are 15 residues in the CDR3. V lost 1 base and J lost 13, with 22 bases in between.

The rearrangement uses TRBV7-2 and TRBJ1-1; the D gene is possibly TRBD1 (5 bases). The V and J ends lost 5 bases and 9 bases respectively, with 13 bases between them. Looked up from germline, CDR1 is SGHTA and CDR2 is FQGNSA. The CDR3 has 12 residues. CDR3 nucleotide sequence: TGTGCCAGCAGCGTTTGGGGGGGACAAGCTTTCTTT. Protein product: CASSVWGGQAFF.

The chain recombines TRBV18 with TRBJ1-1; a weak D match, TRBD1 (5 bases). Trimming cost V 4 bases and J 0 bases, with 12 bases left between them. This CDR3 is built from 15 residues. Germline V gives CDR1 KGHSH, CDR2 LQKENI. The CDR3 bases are TGTGCCAGCTCACGGGACGGATTAATGAACACTGAAGCTTTCTTT. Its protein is CASSRDGLMNTEAFF.

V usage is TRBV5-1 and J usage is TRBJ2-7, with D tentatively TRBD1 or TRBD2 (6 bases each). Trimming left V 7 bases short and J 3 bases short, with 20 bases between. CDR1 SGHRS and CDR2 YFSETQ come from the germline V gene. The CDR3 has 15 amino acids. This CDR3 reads CASSLVGGSFYEQYF. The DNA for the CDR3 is TGCGCCAGCTCACTGGTCGGGGGCTCTTTCTACGAGCAGTACTTC.

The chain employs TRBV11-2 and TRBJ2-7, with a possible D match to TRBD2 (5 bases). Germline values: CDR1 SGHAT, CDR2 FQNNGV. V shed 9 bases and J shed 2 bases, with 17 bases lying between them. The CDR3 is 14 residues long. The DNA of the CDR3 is TGTGCCAGTGGACTTCGGGAATCAACCTACGAGCAGTACTTC. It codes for CASGLRESTYEQYF.

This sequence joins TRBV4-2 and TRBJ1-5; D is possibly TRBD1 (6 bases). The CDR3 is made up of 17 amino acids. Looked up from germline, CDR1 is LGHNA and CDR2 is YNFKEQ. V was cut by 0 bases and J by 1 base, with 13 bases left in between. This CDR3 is CASSQDRRGISNQPQHF. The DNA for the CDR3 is TGTGCCAGCAGCCAAGATAGGAGGGGGATCAGCAATCAGCCCCAGCATTTT.

CDR3 sequence (DNA): TGCGCCACCGGAGGTTCGGCCGGCAATCAGCCCCAGCATTTT. Translation gives CATGGSAGNQPQHF. The rearrangement joins TRBV5-1 to TRBJ1-5; D unclear. The CDR3 runs 14 residues. V was pared by 9 bases and J by 2 bases, with 15 bases between. Looked up from germline, CDR1 is SGHRS and CDR2 is YFSETQ.

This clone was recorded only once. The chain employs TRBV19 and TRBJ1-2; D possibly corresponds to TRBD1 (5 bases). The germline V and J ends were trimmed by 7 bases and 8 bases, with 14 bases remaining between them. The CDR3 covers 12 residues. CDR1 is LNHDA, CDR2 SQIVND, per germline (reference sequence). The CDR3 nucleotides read TGTGCCAGTACCGGGATAAGGGACGGCTACACCTTC. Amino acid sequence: CASTGIRDGYTF.